One sample yielded the 30 T cell receptor beta chains listed below, sequenced in a study of T-cell reconstitution after alpha-beta-depleted transplantation in children listed by TCRdb under 2016. Library preparation employed PCR. Data came from an Illumina HiSeq 2500. TCR library preparation used molecular barcoding, with unique molecular identifiers applied to normalize quantification of the TCRbeta repertoire. The public reads were run again by TCRdb, first through fastp at Q25 and then through MiXCR, and only productive beta chains were kept. Rows with one shared CDR3 protein collapse into an entry with the most common genes and DNA. The sample table lists about 500,000 distinct CDR3 sequences, roughly 33% of them with a count of one. Around 2.5% of the sample is taken by the ten largest. The sample here was PBMCs from the stem cell graft donor, taken from the stem cell graft. Receptors were obtained from a human donor who donated a stem cell graft to a child with aplastic anemia.

V gene TRBV5-4 combines with J gene TRBJ2-1; 15 bases map to TRBD2. The CDR3 runs to 16 residues. Per germline, CDR1 SGHNT and CDR2 YYREEE (reference sequence). V shed 0 bases, J shed 8 bases, and the junction held 3 bases outside the gene matches. The CDR3 DNA reads TGTGCCAGCAGCTTGGGGGGGACTAGCGGGAGGTATGAGCAGTTCTTC. This codes for CASSLGGTSGRYEQFF.

The rearrangement joins TRBV25-1 to TRBJ1-2; D is ambiguous. The CDR3 has 11 residues. V shed 7 bases and J shed 4 bases, with 7 bases lying between them. Germline V gene lookup returns CDR1 MGHDK and CDR2 SYGVNS. The CDR3 reads CASTGGYGYTF. CDR3 sequence (DNA): TGTGCCAGCACAGGTGGCTATGGCTACACCTTC.

The sample holds one count of this clonotype. The chain is built from TRBV27 and TRBJ2-1; perhaps D is TRBD1 or TRBD2 (5 bases each). Germline assignment: CDR1 MNHEY and CDR2 SMNVEV (reference sequence). The CDR3 is made up of 16 amino acids. Trimming stripped 2 bases from V and 4 bases from J, with 15 bases between. DNA of the CDR3: TGTGCCAGCAGTTTACGAGGGACGGCCTCTTACAATGAGCAGTTCTTC. It yields the protein CASSLRGTASYNEQFF.

The chain has TRBV7-2 and TRBJ2-3, with D possibly matching TRBD2 (5 bases). Per the germline V gene, CDR1 is SGHTA and CDR2 is FQGNSA. V was clipped by 5 bases and J by 5 bases, with 8 bases between them. The CDR3 has 12 amino acids. As DNA, the CDR3 is TGTGCCAGCAGCCAACTAGGAGATACGCAGTATTTT. Its protein is CASSQLGDTQYF.

This clonotype appeared a few times. The genes are TRBV11-2 and TRBJ2-2; D remains unclear. CDR1 and CDR2 from the germline V gene are SGHAT and FQNNGV. The CDR3 is made up of 16 amino acids. The V and J ends lost 3 bases and 1 base respectively, with 12 bases between them. This CDR3 is CASSFPDTMNTGELFF. The CDR3 bases are TGTGCCAGCAGCTTCCCCGACACGATGAACACCGGGGAGCTGTTTTTT.

In its sample, this clonotype was seen a few times. J is TRBJ1-5 and V is TRBV9; possible D gene TRBD1, 6 bases. Germline V CDR1 and CDR2: SGDLS, YYNGEE. V was pared by 4 bases and J by 5 bases, with 16 bases between. The CDR3 covers 15 residues. The CDR3 here is CASSPRGGGDQPQHF. CDR3 nucleotides: TGTGCCAGCAGCCCCCGTGGAGGGGGGGATCAGCCCCAGCATTTT.

The chain combines TRBV19 with TRBJ1-4; D is possibly TRBD1 (6 bases). Between the trimmed V and J ends, which lost 7 bases and 8 bases, there was a span of 17 bases. In germline, CDR1 is LNHDA, CDR2 SQIVND (reference sequence). The CDR3 spans 14 residues. The CDR3 region is CASKLQGGGEKLFF. The CDR3 DNA reads TGTGCCAGTAAGTTACAGGGAGGCGGAGAAAAACTGTTTTTT.

The rearrangement joins TRBV12-3 or TRBV12-4 to TRBJ2-5; no clear D. Trimming removed 3 bases at V and 5 bases at J, with 10 bases between. This CDR3 is 13 amino acids long. The DNA of the CDR3 is TGTGCCAGCAGTTTCGGGTTTCGGGAGACCCAGTACTTC. Its translation is CASSFGFRETQYF.

V usage is TRBV4-2 and J usage is TRBJ2-1, with a weak D call TRBD2 (6 bases). Between the trimmed V and J ends, which lost 2 bases and 3 bases, there was a span of 17 bases. The length of the CDR3 is 17 residues. Germline V lookup: CDR1 LGHNA, CDR2 YNFKEQ. CDR3 region: CASSQTTSKAFYNEQFF. CDR3 DNA sequence: TGTGCCAGCAGCCAAACGACTAGTAAAGCTTTCTACAATGAGCAGTTCTTC.

The chain employs TRBV28 and TRBJ2-7; D ambiguous. CDR1 is MDHEN and CDR2 is SYDVKM in the germline V gene. This CDR3 is built from 17 residues. V lost 6 bases to trimming and J lost 0 bases, with 21 bases between them. The CDR3 sequence: CASSPFVTGTYSYEQYF. The CDR3 coding sequence is TGTGCCAGCAGCCCCTTCGTCACGGGCACCTACTCCTACGAGCAGTACTTC.

This chain uses TRBV6-1 with TRBJ2-7; the D gene is possibly TRBD1 (6 bases). The length of the CDR3 is 19 residues. The germline V gene has CDR1 MNHNS and CDR2 SASEGT. V was clipped by 4 bases and J by 0 bases, with 25 bases between them. CDR3 nucleotide sequence: TGTGCCAGCAGTGGGACTTGGGGGCCAACTTACGGCAGCTCCTACGAGCAGTACGTC. The encoded protein is CASSGTWGPTYGSSYEQYV.

The J gene is TRBJ1-1, the V gene TRBV12-3 or TRBV12-4; the D gene is possibly TRBD1 (6 bases). The CDR3 loop spans 16 amino acids. V was pared by 6 bases and J by 6 bases, with 23 bases between. CDR3 sequence reads: CASSMEYIWGAPEAFF. The CDR3 region has the DNA TGTGCCAGCAGCATGGAGTATATATGGGGGGCTCCTGAAGCTTTCTTT.

This clonotype appeared a few times. This chain links TRBV25-1 with TRBJ2-3; D is unclear. V was clipped by 3 bases and J by 1 base, with 8 bases between them. The germline gives CDR1 MGHDK, CDR2 SYGVNS. This CDR3 spans 14 amino acids. CDR3 region: CASSESGGTDTQYF. In DNA, the CDR3 is TGTGCCAGCAGTGAGTCAGGTGGCACAGATACGCAGTATTTT.

This clonotype was found a few times. The rearrangement links TRBV9 to TRBJ2-5, with a weak D call TRBD1 (7 bases). Trimming took off 0 bases at V and 5 bases at J, with 14 bases between the two ends. This CDR3 has 15 residues. Germline assignment: CDR1 SGDLS and CDR2 YYNGEE. For the CDR3, the DNA is TGTGCCAGCAGCGTAGACTCAGGGGGGTTGGAGACCCAGTACTTC. Translated, it gives CASSVDSGGLETQYF. The variable domain in full, with the rest retrieved from reference TRBV9 and TRBJ2-5, is DSGVTQTPKHLITATGQRVTLRCSPRSGDLSVYWYQQSLDQGLQFLIQYYNGEERAKGNILERFSAQQFPDLHSELNLSSLELGDSALYFCASSVDSGGLETQYFGPGTRLLVL.

CDR3 sequence reads: CASSFGDRLNTEAFF. As DNA, the CDR3 is TGCGCCAGCAGCTTCGGGGACAGACTTAACACTGAAGCTTTCTTT. This sequence joins TRBV5-1 and TRBJ1-1, with 7 positions matching TRBD1. Germline V gene sequence: CDR1 SGHRS, CDR2 YFSETQ. The CDR3 has 15 residues. V gave up 2 bases and J gave up 2 bases; unmatched junction bases: 6.

The chain joins TRBV9 to TRBJ2-2; 7 positions agree with TRBD1. With V trimmed by 3 bases and J by 7 bases, 9 bases remained unmatched. The CDR3 contains 15 residues. Looked up from germline, CDR1 is SGDLS and CDR2 is YYNGEE. DNA for the CDR3: TGTGCCAGCAGCGACCGGGACAGCGTCTTCGGGGAGCTGTTTTTT. Protein product: CASSDRDSVFGELFF.

This clonotype has just a few counts. The rearrangement links TRBV7-2 to TRBJ2-7; 8 bases are a match to TRBD2. The V gene end was trimmed by 5 bases and the J gene end by 2 bases; junction bases not matched to a gene: 11. CDR3 length: 16 amino acids. Per germline, CDR1 SGHTA and CDR2 FQGNSA. DNA for the CDR3: TGTGCCAGCAGCATTTTCTCTAGCGGGCCTGCCTACGAGCAGTACTTC. Protein product: CASSIFSSGPAYEQYF.

This clonotype was seen a handful of times. The gene calls are TRBV6-1 and TRBJ2-7, with 9 positions matching TRBD2. CDR1 and CDR2 from the germline V gene are MNHNS and SASEGT. Losses at the gene ends were 6 bases for V and 3 bases for J; bases not matched to a gene: 3. The CDR3 is 13 amino acids. DNA for the CDR3: TGTGCCAGCAGCCAGACTAGCGGCTACGAGCAGTACGTC. It translates to CASSQTSGYEQYV.

This clonotype was observed a handful of times. V is TRBV5-4 and J is TRBJ2-5, with 10 bases identical to TRBD2. V trimming: 4 bases; J trimming: 2 bases; junction bases outside the gene matches: 11. This CDR3 comprises 17 residues. Germline CDR1 and CDR2: SGHNT and YYREEE (reference sequence). CDR3 sequence reads: CASSLNGLAAKQETQYF. The CDR3 DNA reads as TGTGCCAGCAGCCTAAACGGACTAGCGGCAAAACAAGAGACCCAGTACTTC. Combining the CDR3 with reference TRBV5-4 and TRBJ2-5 gives the whole variable domain ETGVTQSPTHLIKTRGQQVTLRCSSQSGHNTVSWYQQALGQGPQFIFQYYREEENGRGNFPPRFSGLQFPNYSSELNVNALELDDSALYLCASSLNGLAAKQETQYFGPGTRLLVL.

This clonotype was detected only a few times. The V call is TRBV20-1, the J call TRBJ1-1, with D unclear. The CDR3 spans 14 residues. V lost 5 bases and J lost 5, with 18 bases in between. The germline gives CDR1 DFQATT, CDR2 SNEGSKA (reference sequence). In DNA, the CDR3 is TGCAGTGCTCTAGGCGGTGGAGGAAGTACTGAAGCTTTCTTT. It yields the protein CSALGGGGSTEAFF.

The chain links TRBV29-1 to TRBJ2-4, with TRBD1 matching 7 bases. V was clipped by 7 bases and J by 6 bases; unmatched bases: 12. Germline CDR1 and CDR2: SQVTM and ANQGSEA. This CDR3 is 14 amino acids long. The DNA for the CDR3 is TGCAGCGCTCGACAGGGCGGTTTCGGAAACATTCAGTACTTC. Its protein is CSARQGGFGNIQYF.

This clonotype has only a few counts. The rearrangement links TRBV10-3 to TRBJ2-1; 15 nucleotides align to TRBD2. Losses at the gene ends were 0 bases for V and 3 bases for J; bases not matched to a gene: 6. The germline CDR1 and CDR2 sequences are ENHRY and SYGVKD. This CDR3 is 19 amino acids long. The CDR3 bases are TGTGCCATCAGTGAGTCTAAGGGACTAGCGGGAGGAGACTACAATGAGCAGTTCTTC. As protein: CAISESKGLAGGDYNEQFF.

This clonotype was recorded at least ten times. The rearrangement links TRBV27 to TRBJ2-1; D call uncertain. Per germline, CDR1 MNHEY and CDR2 SMNVEV (reference sequence). This CDR3 region has 12 residues. Trimming shortened V by 6 bases and J by 0 bases, and 3 bases separated the two germline ends. CDR3 sequence reads: CASSPSYNEQFF. CDR3 in DNA: TGTGCCAGCAGCCCCTCCTACAATGAGCAGTTCTTC.

CDR3 DNA sequence: TGTGCCAGCAGCTTCTCTGGTGGTAGGACTGGAAACACCATATATTTT. It is translated as CASSFSGGRTGNTIYF. The chain has TRBV5-4 and TRBJ1-3; D unclear. The germline CDR1 and CDR2 sequences are SGHNT and YYREEE (reference sequence). The germline V and J ends were trimmed by 2 bases and 2 bases, with 14 bases remaining between them. There are 16 residues in the CDR3.

This clonotype was seen repeatedly, ten times or more. The chain is built from TRBV29-1 and TRBJ2-3; 10 nucleotides agree with TRBD2. This CDR3 contains 16 residues. Per germline, CDR1 SQVTM and CDR2 ANQGSEA. V shed 0 bases, J shed 6 bases, and the junction held 9 bases outside the gene matches. In nucleotides, the CDR3 is TGCAGCGTTGAAGATCGGCTAGCGGGAGTAGATGATACGCAGTATTTT. This translates into CSVEDRLAGVDDTQYF.

V and J are TRBV7-9 and TRBJ2-1; D unresolved. The ends were cut back, 1 base at V and 4 bases at J, with 11 bases in the middle. Per germline, CDR1 SEHNR and CDR2 FQNEAQ (reference sequence). The CDR3 is 15 amino acids. CDR3 sequence: CASSLGSAPYNEQFF. As DNA, the CDR3 is TGTGCCAGCAGCTTAGGCAGCGCACCGTACAATGAGCAGTTCTTC. Full variable domain (rest looked up from reference TRBV7-9 and TRBJ2-1): DTGVSQNPRHKITKRGQNVTFRCDPISEHNRLYWYRQTLGQGPEFLTYFQNEAQLEKSRLLSDRFSAERPKGSFSTLEIQRTEQGDSAMYLCASSLGSAPYNEQFFGPGTRLTVL.

There are a few counts of this clonotype. An end of the junction differs from the germline gene, which may be a read error. The chain joins TRBV7-9 to TRBJ2-2; D might be TRBD1 (6 bases). The germline gives CDR1 SEHNR, CDR2 FQNEAQ (reference sequence). This CDR3 region has 12 residues. The CDR3 sequence: CASSLIMGALFF. For the CDR3, the DNA is TGTGCCAGCAGCTTGATCATGGGGGCGCTGTTTTTT. Full variable domain (remainder filled in from reference TRBV7-9 and TRBJ2-2): DTGVSQNPRHKITKRGQNVTFRCDPISEHNRLYWYRQTLGQGPEFLTYFQNEAQLEKSRLLSDRFSAERPKGSFSTLEIQRTEQGDSAMYLCASSLIMGALFFGEGSRLTVL.

The genes are TRBV6-1 and TRBJ2-7, with 11 bases identical to TRBD1. This CDR3 is built from 17 residues. The V gene end was trimmed by 5 bases and the J gene end by 5 bases; junction bases not matched to a gene: 14. Germline CDR1 MNHNS, CDR2 SASEGT. The CDR3 region has the DNA TGTGCCAGCAGTCAGGAAAGGACAGGGGGCGGTAGGAACGAGCAGTACTTC. Translating it yields CASSQERTGGGRNEQYF.

This clonotype was recorded a few times. The genes are TRBV6-5 and TRBJ2-3, with D possibly TRBD2 on 5 matching bases. Germline V gene sequence: CDR1 MNHEY, CDR2 SVGAGI. The CDR3 totals 15 residues. Deletions cut 4 bases from V and 4 bases from J, with 15 bases between. The CDR3 reads CASSSRGSQADTQYF. CDR3 bases: TGTGCCAGCAGTTCTCGAGGGAGCCAAGCAGATACGCAGTATTTT.

This chain links TRBV28 with TRBJ2-7, with a tentative D call TRBD1 (6 bases). Germline assignment: CDR1 MDHEN and CDR2 SYDVKM. The CDR3 extends over 15 amino acids. The V and J ends lost 6 bases and 5 bases respectively, with 20 bases between them. CDR3 nucleotides: TGTGCCAGCAGCCAAGTACAGGGAATCTCAAACGAGCAGTACTTC. Translation gives CASSQVQGISNEQYF.